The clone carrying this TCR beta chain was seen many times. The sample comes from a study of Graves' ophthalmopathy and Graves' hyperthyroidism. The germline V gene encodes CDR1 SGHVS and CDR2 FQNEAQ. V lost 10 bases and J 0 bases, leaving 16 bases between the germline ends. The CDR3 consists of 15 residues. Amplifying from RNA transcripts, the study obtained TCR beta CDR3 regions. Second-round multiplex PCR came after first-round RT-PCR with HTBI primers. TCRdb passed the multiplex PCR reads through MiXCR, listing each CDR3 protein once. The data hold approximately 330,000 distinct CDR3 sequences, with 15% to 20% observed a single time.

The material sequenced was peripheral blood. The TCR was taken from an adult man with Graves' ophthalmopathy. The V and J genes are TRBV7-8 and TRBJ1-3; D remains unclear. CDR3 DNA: TGTGCCACCGAGTCCCCCCAGGCCTCTGGAAACACCATATATTTT. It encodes CATESPQASGNTIYF.